This T cell receptor (beta chain) was sequenced in a study of T cells after yellow fever vaccination. The wider study: Those fractions that held only low numbers of cells were prepared using the SMART-Seq v4 Ultra Low Input RNA kit. Study-wide points: FACS-sorted repertoires could harbor abundant contaminating bulk-population clonotypes. Post-booster repertoires again held most primary-vaccination clones (approximately 96% CD4, around 90% CD8).

As TCR cDNA was made by 5'RACE template switching, a universal primer site and UMIs were added. TCRdb processed the 5' RACE reads anew with MiXCR; each CDR3 protein has one entry. The table includes fewer than 400,000 distinct CDR3 sequences, about 10% detected once. The CDR3 is made up of 11 amino acids. Trimming pared 0 bases from V and 7 bases from J, leaving 6 bases between. Germline values: CDR1 DFQATT, CDR2 SNEGSKA (reference sequence). A word on this clonotype: The target antigen is unknown.

This clonotype was obtained from a man aged 18 to 35 who received the YFV17D yellow fever vaccine. The specimen comprised CD4+ T cells sorted from PBMCs, sampled 45 days after the yellow fever booster vaccination. The gene calls are TRBV20-1 and TRBJ1-1, with D hard to call. The CDR3 nucleotides read TGCAGTGCTAGAGATCTGATTGAAGCTTTCTTT. As protein: CSARDLIEAFF.